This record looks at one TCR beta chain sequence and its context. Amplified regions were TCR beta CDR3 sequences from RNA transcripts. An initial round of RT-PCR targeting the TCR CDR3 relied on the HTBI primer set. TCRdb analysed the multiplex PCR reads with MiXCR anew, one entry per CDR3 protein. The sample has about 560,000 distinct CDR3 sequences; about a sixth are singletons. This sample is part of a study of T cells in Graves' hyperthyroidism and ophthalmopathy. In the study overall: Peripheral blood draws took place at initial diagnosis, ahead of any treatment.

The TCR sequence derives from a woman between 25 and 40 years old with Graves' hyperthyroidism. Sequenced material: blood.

CDR3 region: CASSHLSGSVHNEQFF. The CDR3 nucleotides read TGTGCCAGCAGTCACCTGAGCGGGAGCGTTCACAATGAGCAGTTCTTC. This rearrangement joins TRBV7-2 to TRBJ2-1; 8 bases align to TRBD2. The trim removed 6 bases at V and 5 bases at J, leaving 12 bases unmatched. The CDR3 runs 16 residues. CDR1 and CDR2 (germline): SGHTA, FQGNSA.